The 16 T cell receptor beta chains in this list originate from one sample, sequenced in a study of T cells in Graves' hyperthyroidism and ophthalmopathy. Regions amplified from RNA transcripts were the TCR beta CDR3 regions. The HTBI primer set drove a first-round RT-PCR of the TCR CDR3. TCRdb fed the multiplex PCR reads into MiXCR, producing one record per CDR3 protein. The sample lists about 320,000 distinct CDR3 sequences, 16% seen once, with roughly 33% in the top ten. The sequenced material came from blood. These TCRs come from a man aged 30 to 39 with Graves' hyperthyroidism.

This clonotype was observed a handful of times. V and J are TRBV20-1 and TRBJ2-7; D unresolved. The germline V gene encodes CDR1 DFQATT and CDR2 SNEGSKA (reference sequence). The CDR3 loop spans 16 amino acids. The V gene lost 3 bases and the J gene lost 3 bases, with 21 bases spanning the gap. The CDR3 DNA reads TGCAGTGCTAGTTTCGTAACCGTAAGGGCACACTACGAGCAGTACTTC. Translated: CSASFVTVRAHYEQYF.

This clonotype came up many times. This chain uses TRBV11-2 with TRBJ1-1; D possibly corresponds to TRBD1 (6 bases). The CDR3 runs 14 residues. Germline CDR1 SGHAT, CDR2 FQNNGV. V lost 1 base and J lost 4, with 10 bases in between. The CDR3 bases are TGTGCCAGCAGCTTAGGGGGGCTTGGCACTGAAGCTTTCTTT. It yields the protein CASSLGGLGTEAFF.

The chain links TRBV5-1 to TRBJ2-5; either TRBD1 or TRBD2 may fit D (5 bases each). The CDR3 sequence is 14 residues long. Germline CDR1 SGHRS, CDR2 YFSETQ. V was shortened by 1 base and J by 5 bases, with 12 bases between the two germline ends. CDR3 in amino acids: CASSLFGARETQYF. DNA for the CDR3: TGCGCCAGCAGCTTGTTCGGGGCTCGGGAGACCCAGTACTTC.

This chain uses TRBV28 with TRBJ2-5; TRBD1 matches at 9 bases. V trimming: 4 bases; J trimming: 4 bases; junction bases outside the gene matches: 4. Germline CDR1 is MDHEN and CDR2 is SYDVKM. This CDR3 has 14 amino acids. In DNA form, the CDR3 reads TGTGCCAGCAGTTCTCCGGGACAGGGAGAGACCCAGTACTTC. Protein product: CASSSPGQGETQYF.

This clonotype was seen many times. This chain joins TRBV7-9 and TRBJ2-1; D call uncertain. V was cut by 3 bases and J by 8 bases, with 14 bases left in between. CDR3 length: 14 amino acids. CDR1 SEHNR and CDR2 FQNEAQ come from the germline V gene (reference sequence). The CDR3 region is CASSLDQPMDEQFF. CDR3 DNA: TGTGCCAGCAGCTTGGACCAACCCATGGATGAGCAGTTCTTC. Complete variable domain (other parts from reference TRBV7-9 and TRBJ2-1): DTGVSQNPRHKITKRGQNVTFRCDPISEHNRLYWYRQTLGQGPEFLTYFQNEAQLEKSRLLSDRFSAERPKGSFSTLEIQRTEQGDSAMYLCASSLDQPMDEQFFGPGTRLTVL.

Concerning this clonotype itself: One base away lies a much larger clone, so this may be a sequencing read error. J is TRBJ2-2 and V is TRBV11-2; no reliable D call. This CDR3 contains 15 residues. CDR1 is SGHAT, CDR2 FQNNGV, per germline. Written as DNA, the CDR3 is TGTGCCAGCAGCCCATCGGCCGCGAACACCAGGGAGCTGTTTTTT. Residues: CASSPSAANTRELFF. Looking up the rest from reference TRBV11-2 and TRBJ2-2 gives the full variable domain: EAGVAQSPRYKIIEKRQSVAFWCNPISGHATLYWYQQILGQGPKLLIQFQNNGVVDDSQLPKDRFSAERLKGVDSTLKIQPAKLEDSAVYLCASSPSAANTRELFFGEGSRLTVL.

At least ten counts were recorded for this clonotype. The V gene is TRBV5-6, the J gene TRBJ1-5; no clear D gene. CDR3 length equals 13 residues. CDR1 is SGHDT, CDR2 YYEEEE, per germline. V was clipped by 3 bases and J by 4 bases, with 8 bases between them. The CDR3 region has the DNA TGTGCCAGCAGCTCACTGGCAAATCAGCCCCAGCATTTT. It is translated as CASSSLANQPQHF. Full variable domain (outside the CDR3, taken from reference TRBV5-6 and TRBJ1-5): DAGVTQSPTHLIKTRGQQVTLRCSPKSGHDTVSWYQQALGQGPQFIFQYYEEEERQRGNFPDRFSGHQFPNYSSELNVNALLLGDSALYLCASSSLANQPQHFGDGTRLSIL.

Notes on this clonotype: One base away lies a much larger clone, so this may be a sequencing read error. The chain employs TRBV28 and TRBJ2-4; the match to TRBD1 covers 8 bases. The length of the CDR3 is 16 residues. J was trimmed by 4 bases and V by 6 bases; bases with no gene match: 11. Germline V lookup: CDR1 MDHEN, CDR2 SYDVKM. The CDR3 here is CASRSPGQGIKNIQYF. The CDR3 nucleotides read TGTGCCAGCAGATCCCCCGGACAGGGAATAAAAAACATTCAGTACTTC.

At least ten counts were recorded for this clonotype. This chain uses TRBV11-1 with TRBJ1-1; TRBD1 might be the D (5 bases). From germline, CDR1 is SGHAT and CDR2 FQDESV (reference sequence). The CDR3 runs to 13 residues. V lost 8 bases and J 1 base, leaving 11 bases between the germline ends. The CDR3 reads CASCRRENTEAFF. The CDR3 region has the DNA TGTGCCAGCTGCCGCAGGGAGAACACTGAAGCTTTCTTT.

This clonotype has at least ten counts. The V gene is TRBV12-3 or TRBV12-4, the J gene TRBJ1-2; D unresolved. V was pared by 2 bases and J by 2 bases, with 3 bases between. This CDR3 comprises 12 residues. For the CDR3, the DNA is TGTGCCAGCAGTTTATCGAACTATGGCTACACCTTC. It is translated as CASSLSNYGYTF.

Remarks on this clonotype: A much bigger clone sits one base away, suggesting this may be a read error. In this CDR3 the conserved last residue, phenylalanine or tryptophan, is missing, so a read error is likely. This chain links TRBV20-1 with TRBJ1-1, with 7 bases lining up with TRBD1. This CDR3 spans 16 amino acids. V was clipped by 1 base and J by 0 bases; unmatched bases: 8. Germline V gene sequence: CDR1 DFQATT, CDR2 SNEGSKA (reference sequence). CDR3 sequence reads: CSARVLRGQLNTEAFS. The CDR3 bases are TGCAGTGCTAGAGTACTAAGGGGACAGCTGAACACTGAAGCTTTCTCT.

This clonotype was seen at least ten times. V usage is TRBV7-2 and J usage is TRBJ2-7; TRBD2 matches at 10 bases. Germline values: CDR1 SGHTA, CDR2 FQGNSA. The CDR3 sequence is 15 residues long. Unmatched junction bases numbered 6, after V lost 1 base and J lost 6 bases. The CDR3 is CASSLGPSGSSEQYF. The CDR3 bases are TGTGCCAGCAGCTTAGGTCCTAGCGGGAGTTCCGAGCAGTACTTC.

The chain carries TRBV20-1 and TRBJ1-2, with TRBD1 matching over 7 bases. With V trimmed by 2 bases and J by 7 bases, 7 bases remained unmatched. CDR1 is DFQATT, CDR2 SNEGSKA, per germline (reference sequence). This CDR3 has 13 residues. CDR3 sequence: CSARTDREAGYTF. In DNA form, the CDR3 reads TGCAGTGCTAGAACTGACAGGGAGGCTGGCTACACCTTC.

In this sample, this clonotype turned up many times. The CDR3 nucleotides read TGCGCCAGCAGCTTACAGGGGAGGGCAATGAACACTGAAGCTTTCTTT. This translates into CASSLQGRAMNTEAFF. This chain links TRBV5-1 with TRBJ1-1, with TRBD1 identical over 7 bases. Per the germline V gene, CDR1 is SGHRS and CDR2 is YFSETQ. V shed 2 bases, J shed 0 bases, and the junction held 7 bases outside the gene matches. The CDR3 consists of 16 residues.

In its sample, this clonotype was seen a few times. The chain has TRBV4-2 and TRBJ1-6; no definite D call. V lost 3 bases and J lost 9, with 12 bases in between. The germline CDR1 and CDR2 sequences are LGHNA and YNFKEQ. The CDR3 is 14 amino acids. CDR3 in DNA: TGTGCCAGCAGCCAGCGGCAAGTTCCTTCACCCCTCCACTTT. Translation gives CASSQRQVPSPLHF.

Many counts were recorded for this clonotype. V usage is TRBV24-1 and J usage is TRBJ2-1, with 9 bases matching TRBD2. Germline V gene lookup returns CDR1 KGHDR and CDR2 SFDVKD. The CDR3 covers 13 residues. After removal of 9 bases from V and 10 bases from J, the junction contained 9 bases not matched to a gene. As DNA, the CDR3 is TGTGCCACCGCCGCGGGAGGGCCTAGAGAGCAGTTCTTC. Protein: CATAAGGPREQFF.